This entry lists 29 T cell receptor beta chains sequenced from one sample in a study of blood T cell repertoires in COVID-19. TCRdb's copy holds only in-frame clones and misses some; the assay was immunoSEQ multiplex PCR. The repertoire consists of roughly 400,000 clones, with 89% occurring once and the leading ten covering around 1.7%. Source material: PBMCs or T cells enriched from blood (not recorded which). These receptors were obtained from a woman under 40 who had recovered from COVID-19.

V is TRBV5-1 and J is TRBJ1-2, with TRBD1 matching 8 bases. Looked up from germline, CDR1 is SGHRS and CDR2 is YFSETQ. The J segment lost 2 bases and the V segment lost 3 bases, leaving 15 bases of the junction unmatched. The CDR3 is 18 amino acids. CDR3 sequence reads: CASSYNPPSTGENYGYTF. The CDR3 bases are TGCGCCAGCAGCTATAATCCACCATCGACAGGGGAAAACTATGGCTACACCTTC.

The chain couples TRBV4-2 to TRBJ2-1; the match to TRBD2 covers 7 bases. There are 12 residues in the CDR3. Trimming took 4 bases from V and 8 from J; bases not matched to a gene: 2. Germline V gene lookup returns CDR1 LGHNA and CDR2 YNFKEQ. CDR3 coding DNA: TGTGCCAGCAGCCCTGGGGGGGATGAGCAGTTCTTC. Encoded protein: CASSPGGDEQFF.

The chain combines TRBV28 with TRBJ2-1; 15 bases align to TRBD2. Germline trimming cut 3 bases from V and 7 bases from J; bases unmatched to any gene: 10. This CDR3 is 18 amino acids long. Germline V CDR1 and CDR2: MDHEN, SYDVKM. DNA of the CDR3: TGTGCCAGCAGTTTCGTGGGACTAGCGGGAGGAAGTGGTAATGAGCAGTTCTTC. As protein: CASSFVGLAGGSGNEQFF.

This clone was observed a handful of times. V is TRBV6-5 and J is TRBJ1-6, with TRBD1 matching 9 bases. CDR1 MNHEY and CDR2 SVGAGI come from the germline V gene. Trimming cost V 0 bases and J 9 bases; bases outside gene matches: 6. This CDR3 comprises 16 residues. The DNA for the CDR3 is TGTGCCAGCAGTTACTCTCGACAGGGGGGAGGTTCACCCCTCCACTTT. Protein product: CASSYSRQGGGSPLHF.

The rearrangement uses TRBV27 and TRBJ2-7; D remains unclear. Trimming took 3 bases from V and 0 from J, leaving 18 bases between them. In germline, CDR1 is MNHEY, CDR2 SMNVEV (reference sequence). This CDR3 is built from 17 residues. The CDR3 DNA reads as TGTGCCAGCAGTTTGGTTACTACTCCCTCTTTCTCCTACGAGCAGTACTTC. This encodes CASSLVTTPSFSYEQYF.

This chain uses TRBV7-3 with TRBJ2-2; D not certain. The CDR3 runs 15 residues. Germline CDR1 reads SGHTA; CDR2 reads FQGTGA. V shed 2 bases and J shed 2 bases, with 9 bases lying between them. The CDR3 is CASSLGHFNTGELFF. The CDR3 bases are TGTGCCAGCAGCTTAGGGCACTTTAACACCGGGGAGCTGTTTTTT.

The table lists this clone with a few counts. This chain connects TRBV19 to TRBJ1-5, with D maybe TRBD1 (5 bases). With 6 bases removed from V and 0 bases from J, the gap between germline ends came to 15 bases. The CDR3 totals 16 residues. The germline V gene has CDR1 LNHDA and CDR2 SQIVND (reference sequence). CDR3 residues: CASRSAGVNSNQPQHF. CDR3 in DNA: TGTGCCAGTAGATCCGCGGGGGTAAATAGCAATCAGCCCCAGCATTTT. Using reference TRBV19 and TRBJ1-5 for the parts outside the CDR3, the full variable domain is DGGITQSPKYLFRKEGQNVTLSCEQNLNHDAMYWYRQDPGQGLRLIYYSQIVNDFQKGDIAEGYSVSREKKESFPLTVTSAQKNPTAFYLCASRSAGVNSNQPQHFGDGTRLSIL.

The CDR3 nucleotides are TGTGCCAGCAGTTCCCAGGGTATCCTTAACTATGGCTACACCTTC. Its translation: CASSSQGILNYGYTF. This chain joins TRBV6-5 and TRBJ1-2; D might be TRBD1 (5 bases). The CDR3 contains 15 residues. Deletions cut 4 bases from V and 1 base from J, with 13 bases between. Germline V gene data show CDR1 as MNHEY and CDR2 as SVGAGI.

This clone has a handful of counts. V and J are TRBV10-3 and TRBJ1-2; D not certain. This CDR3 has 14 amino acids. Trimming cost V 3 bases and J 3 bases, with 11 bases left between them. Germline CDR1 ENHRY, CDR2 SYGVKD. DNA of the CDR3: TGTGCCATCAGTGATAGAGTGTCCGACTATGGCTACACCTTC. Encoded protein: CAISDRVSDYGYTF.

The V call is TRBV7-9, the J call TRBJ1-6; 9 bases are a match to TRBD1. Per germline, CDR1 SEHNR and CDR2 FQNEAQ (reference sequence). V dropped 2 bases and J dropped 7; count of bases not matched to a gene: 3. The CDR3 has 15 residues. CDR3: CASSLFGQGNSPLHF. CDR3 coding DNA: TGTGCCAGCAGCTTATTTGGACAGGGGAATTCACCCCTCCACTTT.

The rearrangement links TRBV28 to TRBJ2-7; 8 bases align to TRBD2. The V segment lost 6 bases and the J segment 3 bases; nucleotides outside the gene matches: 7. This CDR3 has 14 residues. Germline lookup yields CDR1 MDHEN and CDR2 SYDVKM. The CDR3 loop is CASSRTGTSYEQYF. The CDR3 region has the DNA TGTGCCAGCAGCCGGACCGGGACTAGCTACGAGCAGTACTTC.

This rearrangement joins TRBV30 to TRBJ1-4; 8 bases match TRBD1. V lost 2 bases to trimming and J lost 5 bases; unmatched junction nucleotides: 7. CDR3 length: 15 residues. Germline CDR1 reads GTSNPN; CDR2 reads SVGIG (reference sequence). CDR3 in DNA: TGTGCCTGGAGTATACAGGACAGGGCGAATGAAAAACTGTTTTTT. Amino acid sequence: CAWSIQDRANEKLFF.

The rearrangement joins TRBV5-1 to TRBJ2-2; 13 bases line up with TRBD2. The V segment lost 4 bases and the J segment 5 bases; nucleotides outside the gene matches: 2. Germline loops: CDR1 SGHRS, CDR2 YFSETQ. The CDR3 is made up of 15 amino acids. The CDR3 loop is CASSTGLAGTGELFF. In DNA form, the CDR3 reads TGCGCCAGCAGCACGGGACTAGCGGGGACCGGGGAGCTGTTTTTT.

The rearrangement links TRBV7-9 to TRBJ1-1; the D gene is possibly TRBD1 (6 bases). Germline CDR1 and CDR2: SEHNR and FQNEAQ (reference sequence). V gave up 1 base and J gave up 4 bases, with 22 bases separating them. This CDR3 has 18 amino acids. The CDR3 DNA follows: TGTGCCAGCAGCTTAGTTCGGGGGGCAGGCCGCCGGGTCACTGAAGCTTTCTTT. Its protein product is CASSLVRGAGRRVTEAFF.

This clone appeared a few times. J is TRBJ1-1 and V is TRBV10-3; TRBD1 might be the D (6 bases). Trimming took off 6 bases at V and 1 base at J, with 12 bases between the two ends. CDR1 ENHRY and CDR2 SYGVKD come from the germline V gene. The CDR3 spans 14 residues. The CDR3 DNA reads as TGTGCCATCAGCCCCGACAGGAGGAACACTGAAGCTTTCTTT. It codes for CAISPDRRNTEAFF.

The chain recombines TRBV9 with TRBJ2-1; 8 positions agree with TRBD2. With 2 bases clipped from V and 1 base from J, the junction kept 8 bases outside the gene matches. The CDR3 spans 17 residues. Germline values: CDR1 SGDLS, CDR2 YYNGEE. CDR3 DNA sequence: TGTGCCAGCAGCGTGGAAGTGGCTAGCGGGTCCTACAATGAGCAGTTCTTC. It encodes CASSVEVASGSYNEQFF.

The chain joins TRBV15 to TRBJ2-7; possibly TRBD2 for D (6 bases). Germline-derived CDR1 and CDR2 are LNHNV and YYDKDF (reference sequence). The CDR3 extends over 15 amino acids. V gave up 6 bases and J gave up 4 bases, with 19 bases separating them. DNA of the CDR3: TGTGCCACCAGGAAAAGAGGACGGGACTCTTACGAGCAGTACTTC. Its translation: CATRKRGRDSYEQYF.

The chain links TRBV19 to TRBJ1-5, with a possible D match to TRBD1 (5 bases). The CDR3 extends over 14 amino acids. The V and J ends lost 8 bases and 2 bases respectively, with 13 bases between them. CDR1 is LNHDA, CDR2 SQIVND, per germline (reference sequence). CDR3 amino acids: CASARQSGNQPQHF. DNA of the CDR3: TGTGCCAGTGCCCGACAGTCCGGCAATCAGCCCCAGCATTTT.

The chain links TRBV6-1 to TRBJ2-7, with 7 bases fitting TRBD1. The CDR3 extends over 15 amino acids. The trim removed 6 bases at V and 2 bases at J, leaving 10 bases unmatched. The germline CDR1 and CDR2 sequences are MNHNS and SASEGT. The CDR3 sequence is CASSESIGTAYEQYF. CDR3 coding DNA: TGTGCCAGCAGCGAATCAATAGGGACAGCCTACGAGCAGTACTTC.

The chain couples TRBV23-1 to TRBJ2-7; D is ambiguous. Being an ORF, TRBV23-1 has a function that is uncertain. V lost 3 bases and J lost 2, with 11 bases in between. This CDR3 comprises 14 residues. The CDR3 DNA is TGCGCCAGCAGTCATTTCGACAAGGCCTACGAGCAGTACTTC. It codes for CASSHFDKAYEQYF.

The chain is built from TRBV27 and TRBJ1-2, with 7 bases that match TRBD1. The CDR3 runs to 15 residues. CDR1 is MNHEY, CDR2 SMNVEV, per germline (reference sequence). The V and J ends lost 5 bases and 3 bases, in that order; junction bases with no gene match: 9. The CDR3 DNA follows: TGTGCCAGCAGTCCACCCCGAGACAGGGACTATGGCTACACCTTC. Amino acid sequence: CASSPPRDRDYGYTF.

This rearrangement joins TRBV9 to TRBJ2-1; 10 bases line up with TRBD2. Germline V lookup: CDR1 SGDLS, CDR2 YYNGEE. The CDR3 is made up of 14 amino acids. After removal of 6 bases from V and 5 bases from J, the junction contained 5 bases not matched to a gene. In DNA form, the CDR3 reads TGTGCCAGCAACCCAAGCGGGAGGGACAATGAGCAGTTCTTC. This sequence encodes CASNPSGRDNEQFF.

J is TRBJ2-7 and V is TRBV23-1, with D perhaps TRBD1 (6 bases). TRBV23-1 is designated an ORF whose function remains uncertain. The CDR3 runs 15 residues. Trimming shortened V by 5 bases and J by 6 bases, and 20 bases separated the two germline ends. Written as DNA, the CDR3 is TGCGCCAGCAGTGAATGGCGGACAGCCCCTGGCGAGCAGTACTTC. Amino acids: CASSEWRTAPGEQYF.

The CDR3 region has the DNA TGTGCCAGTAGTATGGGACAGTATAGCAATCAGCCCCAGCATTTT. This encodes CASSMGQYSNQPQHF. The rearrangement links TRBV19 to TRBJ1-5, with 7 positions matching TRBD1. In germline, CDR1 is LNHDA, CDR2 SQIVND (reference sequence). The CDR3 runs to 15 residues. J gave up 0 bases and V 3 bases, and 2 bases lay outside the gene matches. Full variable domain (outside the CDR3, taken from reference TRBV19 and TRBJ1-5): DGGITQSPKYLFRKEGQNVTLSCEQNLNHDAMYWYRQDPGQGLRLIYYSQIVNDFQKGDIAEGYSVSREKKESFPLTVTSAQKNPTAFYLCASSMGQYSNQPQHFGDGTRLSIL.

V usage is TRBV10-3 and J usage is TRBJ1-5; 7 nucleotides line up with TRBD1. Per germline, CDR1 ENHRY and CDR2 SYGVKD. The CDR3 covers 14 residues. V lost 4 bases to trimming and J lost 6 bases; unmatched junction nucleotides: 6. CDR3 coding DNA: TGTGCCATCAGTGGACAGGGTTCTAGTCAGCCCCAGCATTTT. It is translated as CAISGQGSSQPQHF.

This clone was recorded many times. V and J are TRBV12-5 and TRBJ2-1; no clear D. The germline CDR1 and CDR2 sequences are LGHNT and FRNRAP. CDR3 length equals 12 residues. The germline V and J ends were trimmed by 7 bases and 8 bases, with 12 bases remaining between them. This CDR3 is CASAGVGDEQFF. DNA of the CDR3: TGTGCTAGTGCCGGAGTTGGCGATGAGCAGTTCTTC.

The chain uses TRBV15 and TRBJ1-1, with D hard to call. Trimming cost V 5 bases and J 3 bases, with 10 bases left between them. The CDR3 covers 13 residues. Germline values: CDR1 LNHNV, CDR2 YYDKDF (reference sequence). This CDR3 is CATSRRLDTEAFF. The CDR3 DNA is TGTGCCACCAGCCGGCGGTTGGACACTGAAGCTTTCTTT.

The count of this clone is one. The V gene is TRBV7-8, the J gene TRBJ2-7, with 7 bases aligning to TRBD1. This CDR3 has 13 residues. In germline, CDR1 is SGHVS, CDR2 FQNEAQ. V gave up 5 bases and J gave up 2 bases; unmatched junction bases: 3. CDR3 protein: CASSRDRAYEQYF. CDR3 DNA: TGTGCCAGCAGCCGTGACAGGGCCTACGAGCAGTACTTC. Supplemented by reference TRBV7-8 and TRBJ2-7, the full variable domain reads GAGVSQSPRYKVAKRGQDVALRCDPISGHVSLFWYQQALGQGPEFLTYFQNEAQLDKSGLPSDRFFAERPEGSVSTLKIQRTQQEDSAVYLCASSRDRAYEQYFGPGTRLTVT.

The CDR3 nucleotides read TGTGCCAGCGGCCCCGGACAGCGAGGGCCCTGGATGAACACTGAAGCTTTCTTT. It translates to CASGPGQRGPWMNTEAFF. The chain carries TRBV27 and TRBJ1-1; maybe TRBD1 (6 bases). This CDR3 comprises 18 residues. V was cut by 8 bases and J by 0 bases, with 25 bases left in between. Germline-derived CDR1 and CDR2 are MNHEY and SMNVEV (reference sequence).